This T cell receptor (beta chain) is from a study of shared clonotypes between healthy human individuals. Study-level information: The study enrolled a couple of women and a few men aged 18 to 49. Study conclusions and caveats: Donors were few, which limited the genetic and exposure-history diversity represented.

Replicate PCRs run on sorted subsets employed about 220 ng DNA, some 33,000 T cell genomes. TCRdb's table, derived via immunoSEQ multiplex PCR, lists solely in-frame clones and lacks some. The table records millions of clones, approximately 95% of them present only once. Concerning this clone itself: Its antigen is not known.

Looked up from germline, CDR1 is SEHNR and CDR2 is FQNEAQ (reference sequence). The CDR3 covers 14 residues. Trimming removed 4 bases from V and 10 bases from J; junction bases left unmatched: 6. The TCR sequence derives from a man between 18 and 29 years old in good health. The V call is TRBV7-9, the J call TRBJ1-5, with 11 bases matching TRBD1. The sequenced material came from naive CD4+ T cells sorted from blood. Noted subset: CD45RA+ positively selected. This chain's CDR3 is CASSSGTGGRPQHF. The CDR3, as DNA: TGTGCCAGCAGCTCAGGGACAGGGGGGCGACCCCAGCATTTT.